These 28 T cell receptor beta chains came from one sample sequenced in a study of human T cells and chemical hapten exposure. TCRdb independently ran MiXCR on the RACE reads; one entry per CDR3 protein. The sample has around 150,000 distinct CDR3 sequences; approximately 15% are singletons. Time point defined: patch test 1, 2 weeks after DPC sensitization. Treatment here: therapeutic diphenylcyclopropenone sensitization with weekly scalp DPC. The sample in question was whole blood, obtained in connection with sensitization to the hapten diphenylcyclopropenone (DPC). Receptors originate from a woman in her thirties with alopecia areata. Some clones in this sample may be carry-over from other donors' samples.

V is TRBV30 and J is TRBJ1-2, with no clear D. V dropped 5 bases and J dropped 8 bases, with 21 bases sitting between them. Germline CDR1 reads GTSNPN; CDR2 reads SVGIG (reference sequence). The CDR3 is made up of 14 amino acids. The CDR3 DNA is TGTGCCTGGGGGAAACCGACGAGCAGATTGGGCTACACCTTC. Translating it yields CAWGKPTSRLGYTF. Supplemented by reference TRBV30 and TRBJ1-2, the full variable domain reads SQTIHQWPATLVQPVGSPLSLECTVEGTSNPNLYWYRQAAGRGLQLLFYSVGIGQISSEVPQNLSASRPQDRQFILSSKKLLLSDSGFYLCAWGKPTSRLGYTFGSGTRLTVV.

This clonotype was detected only a few times. This sequence joins TRBV7-2 and TRBJ2-5; 7 nucleotides line up with TRBD1. Germline CDR1 SGHTA, CDR2 FQGNSA. The CDR3 has 15 amino acids. J lost 0 bases, V lost 5 bases, and 6 bases had no gene match. The CDR3 DNA follows: TGTGCCAGCAGCCTTCGGACAGGCTACCAAGAGACCCAGTACTTC. As protein: CASSLRTGYQETQYF. The full variable domain, with the rest looked up from reference TRBV7-2 and TRBJ2-5, is GAGVSQSPSNKVTEKGKDVELRCDPISGHTALYWYRQSLGQGLEFLIYFQGNSAPDKSGLPSDRFSAERTGGSVSTLTIQRTQQEDSAVYLCASSLRTGYQETQYFGPGTRLLVL.

This clonotype occurred a few times. The V call is TRBV5-1, the J call TRBJ2-7, with a weak D call TRBD1 (6 bases). Per the germline V gene, CDR1 is SGHRS and CDR2 is YFSETQ. This CDR3 is 13 amino acids long. The germline V and J ends were trimmed by 0 bases and 5 bases, with 9 bases remaining between them. CDR3 nucleotide sequence: TGCGCCAGCAGCTTGGAACAGGGCAACGAGCAGTACTTC. Translated: CASSLEQGNEQYF.

This clonotype occurred a few times. The gene calls are TRBV10-3 and TRBJ1-1, with 7 bases matching TRBD1. This CDR3 has 16 amino acids. The germline CDR1 and CDR2 sequences are ENHRY and SYGVKD. Trimming at V came to 2 bases and at J to 11 bases, leaving 17 bases not matched to a gene. The CDR3 DNA reads as TGTGCCATCAGTGAGCGGGGGGACAGAGCCACTGGTGGGGCTTTCTTT. It codes for CAISERGDRATGGAFF.

Details on this clonotype: A much larger clone sits a single nucleotide away, making a read error possible. The chain links TRBV7-2 to TRBJ2-3, with 7 positions matching TRBD1. CDR1 is SGHTA, CDR2 FQGNSA, per germline. The V gene end was trimmed by 2 bases and the J gene end by 3 bases; junction bases not matched to a gene: 5. The CDR3 length is 15 residues. CDR3 coding DNA: TGTACCAGCAGCTTAAGGGGGCTCTCAACAGATACGCAGTATTTT. Its translation: CTSSLRGLSTDTQYF.

This clonotype was recorded at least ten times. J is TRBJ1-2 and V is TRBV18; D unclear. Trimming shortened V by 0 bases and J by 7 bases, and 12 bases separated the two germline ends. The CDR3 sequence is 14 residues long. The germline CDR1 and CDR2 sequences are KGHSH and LQKENI. The CDR3 protein is CASSPPIIGIGYTF. For the CDR3, the DNA is TGTGCCAGCTCACCACCAATCATAGGGATTGGCTACACCTTC. Drawing the rest from reference TRBV18 and TRBJ1-2, the complete variable domain is NAGVMQNPRHLVRRRGQEARLRCSPMKGHSHVYWYRQLPEEGLKFMVYLQKENIIDESGMPKERFSAEFPKEGPSILRIQQVVRGDSAAYFCASSPPIIGIGYTFGSGTRLTVV.

The rearrangement joins TRBV7-9 to TRBJ2-2, with D possibly being TRBD2 (5 bases). This CDR3 contains 14 residues. V was pared by 5 bases and J by 6 bases, with 13 bases between. Germline V gene sequence: CDR1 SEHNR, CDR2 FQNEAQ (reference sequence). The CDR3: CASSPGNGAGELFF. CDR3 coding DNA: TGTGCCAGCAGCCCCGGGAATGGCGCCGGGGAGCTGTTTTTT.

In this sample, this clonotype turned up many times. This chain uses TRBV29-1 with TRBJ2-3; D ambiguous. With 6 bases removed from V and 2 bases from J, the gap between germline ends came to 12 bases. Germline CDR1 SQVTM, CDR2 ANQGSEA. There are 13 residues in the CDR3. The CDR3 DNA follows: TGCAGCGTAATCCTGGGCAACACAGATACGCAGTATTTT. Its translation is CSVILGNTDTQYF.

This clonotype turned up a few times. V usage is TRBV6-1 and J usage is TRBJ2-3, with 8 bases matching TRBD1. The J segment lost 1 base and the V segment lost 4 bases, leaving 10 bases of the junction unmatched. CDR1 is MNHNS and CDR2 is SASEGT in the germline V gene. The CDR3 runs to 17 residues. The CDR3 region has the DNA TGTGCCAGCAGTGCCAGTACCGGGACAGGAGGCACAGATACGCAGTATTTT. Its protein is CASSASTGTGGTDTQYF.

The chain couples TRBV28 to TRBJ2-7, with TRBD1 as a possible D gene (5 bases). CDR1 and CDR2 from the germline V gene are MDHEN and SYDVKM. V was clipped by 7 bases and J by 5 bases, with 18 bases between them. The CDR3 is 14 amino acids. CDR3 DNA sequence: TGTGCCAGCACTCCTGTAGCAGGGATGAACGAGCAGTACTTC. Residues: CASTPVAGMNEQYF. Together with reference TRBV28 and TRBJ2-7, the CDR3 gives the full variable domain: DVKVTQSSRYLVKRTGEKVFLECVQDMDHENMFWYRQDPGLGLRLIYFSYDVKMKEKGDIPEGYSVSREKKERFSLILESASTNQTSMYLCASTPVAGMNEQYFGPGTRLTVT.

The V and J genes are TRBV6-2 or TRBV6-3 and TRBJ2-2; D unresolved. CDR3 length equals 12 residues. Trimming shortened V by 0 bases and J by 6 bases, and 2 bases separated the two germline ends. The germline gives CDR1 MNHEY, CDR2 SVGEGT. For the CDR3, the DNA is TGTGCCAGCAGTTACTCGGCCGGGGAGCTGTTTTTT. Encoded protein: CASSYSAGELFF.

The table lists this clonotype with many counts. The rearrangement uses TRBV9 and TRBJ2-5; the match to TRBD2 covers 13 bases. Unmatched junction bases numbered 13, after V lost 3 bases and J lost 5 bases. This CDR3 region has 18 residues. Germline V gene sequence: CDR1 SGDLS, CDR2 YYNGEE. This chain's CDR3 is CASSAEWTSGSLLETQYF. The CDR3 bases are TGTGCCAGCAGCGCAGAGTGGACTAGCGGGAGTCTCCTGGAGACCCAGTACTTC.

The rearrangement links TRBV6-2 or TRBV6-3 to TRBJ1-5; D not certain. V was shortened by 4 bases and J by 3 bases, with 7 bases between the two germline ends. There are 13 residues in the CDR3. Germline V gene data show CDR1 as MNHEY and CDR2 as SVGEGT. DNA of the CDR3: TGTGCCAGCAGTTCCTCATACAATCAGCCCCAGCATTTT. This encodes CASSSSYNQPQHF.

This sequence joins TRBV7-9 and TRBJ1-5, with D unresolved. This CDR3 has 16 residues. Germline lookup yields CDR1 SEHNR and CDR2 FQNEAQ (reference sequence). V was shortened by 1 base and J by 0 bases, with 10 bases between the two germline ends. Here the CDR3 reads CASSLVDGVSNQPQHF. For the CDR3, the DNA is TGTGCCAGCAGCTTAGTCGACGGAGTTAGCAATCAGCCCCAGCATTTT.

This clonotype occurred a few times. CDR3 nucleotides: TGTGCCAGCAGCTTAGACCTAGCCTTCTACAATGAGCAGTTCTTC. The encoded protein is CASSLDLAFYNEQFF. The V and J genes are TRBV7-9 and TRBJ2-1, with D tentatively TRBD2 (5 bases). The CDR3 is 15 amino acids. V lost 1 base and J 3 bases, leaving 10 bases between the germline ends. Per germline, CDR1 SEHNR and CDR2 FQNEAQ (reference sequence).

This chain joins TRBV18 and TRBJ1-4; TRBD1 is a possible D gene (5 bases). The CDR3 covers 15 residues. Looked up from germline, CDR1 is KGHSH and CDR2 is LQKENI. The V gene lost 4 bases and the J gene lost 6 bases, with 15 bases spanning the gap. CDR3 in DNA: TGTGCCAGCTCACGGGAAACGGGACTTGATGAAAAACTGTTTTTT. It specifies CASSRETGLDEKLFF.

The J gene is TRBJ2-3, the V gene TRBV20-1; D remains ambiguous. The germline CDR1 and CDR2 sequences are DFQATT and SNEGSKA (reference sequence). This CDR3 is 12 amino acids long. Trimming left V 2 bases short and J 5 bases short, with 8 bases between. The CDR3 protein is CSARLSGDTQYF. The CDR3 nucleotides are TGCAGTGCTAGATTATCCGGAGATACGCAGTATTTT.

A few counts support this clonotype. V gene TRBV5-6 combines with J gene TRBJ2-4; perhaps TRBD2 as D (5 bases). The ends were cut back, 1 base at V and 6 bases at J, with 11 bases in the middle. The CDR3 has 14 amino acids. CDR1 SGHDT and CDR2 YYEEEE come from the germline V gene. The CDR3 nucleotides are TGTGCCAGCAGCTTGCGCGGGCCGGGAAACATTCAGTACTTC. The encoded protein is CASSLRGPGNIQYF.

This clonotype appeared once. The junction departs from the called germline gene at one end, perhaps through a read error. This chain links TRBV18 with TRBJ1-3, with D hard to call. The CDR3 has 15 residues. Per the germline V gene, CDR1 is KGHSH and CDR2 is LQKENI. The CDR3 protein is CVSSRMDVSGNTIYF. CDR3 DNA sequence: TGTGTCAGCTCACGGATGGACGTCTCTGGAAACACCATATATTTT.

The chain has TRBV4-3 and TRBJ2-2, with 10 bases lining up with TRBD2. The CDR3 is 17 amino acids. V lost 0 bases, J lost 5 bases, and 6 bases stayed unmatched. CDR1 and CDR2 (germline): LGHNA, YSLEER. CDR3 coding DNA: TGCGCCAGCAGCCAAGATCTCCATAGCGGGAGGACCGGGGAGCTGTTTTTT. Translation: CASSQDLHSGRTGELFF.

The CDR3 region is CASSYSPRQGPFYNSPLHF. CDR3 bases: TGTGCCAGCAGTTACTCCCCTCGACAGGGGCCGTTCTATAATTCACCCCTCCACTTT. The chain employs TRBV6-6 and TRBJ1-6; 8 positions agree with TRBD1. V was clipped by 0 bases and J by 3 bases; unmatched bases: 10. CDR1 and CDR2 (germline): MNHNY, SVGAGI (reference sequence). The CDR3 has 19 amino acids.

This chain links TRBV15 with TRBJ1-4, with D possibly matching TRBD1 (5 bases). The V end lost 3 bases, the J end lost 0 bases, and 14 bases lay between the germline ends. CDR1 and CDR2 (germline): LNHNV, YYDKDF (reference sequence). CDR3 length: 17 residues. Written as DNA, the CDR3 is TGTGCCACCAGCAGCGACCCACCAGGGACAACTAATGAAAAACTGTTTTTT. Its translation is CATSSDPPGTTNEKLFF.

This clonotype came up a few times. The chain couples TRBV6-5 to TRBJ2-5, with 7 bases that match TRBD1. Germline CDR1 and CDR2: MNHEY and SVGAGI. V lost 3 bases to trimming and J lost 8 bases; unmatched junction nucleotides: 6. The CDR3 contains 13 residues. DNA of the CDR3: TGTGCCAGCAGTTATGATCGAGGGGGCACCCAGTACTTC. Translation gives CASSYDRGGTQYF.

This clonotype was seen more than once but under ten times. The chain uses TRBV14 and TRBJ2-1, with a weak D call TRBD2 (6 bases). Deletions cut 4 bases from V and 7 bases from J, with 20 bases between. The CDR3 is made up of 16 amino acids. CDR1 SGHDN and CDR2 FVKESK come from the germline V gene. CDR3 sequence (DNA): TGTGCCAGCAGCCCCCGGACCCAAATTGCGGGGAATGAGCAGTTCTTC. Protein product: CASSPRTQIAGNEQFF.

This clonotype showed up many times. The J gene is TRBJ2-2, the V gene TRBV12-3 or TRBV12-4, with D hard to call. The CDR3 covers 15 residues. V was trimmed by 3 bases and J by 0 bases, leaving 8 bases between them. The CDR3 reads CASSFGLTNTGELFF. In nucleotides, the CDR3 is TGTGCCAGCAGTTTCGGTCTCACGAACACCGGGGAGCTGTTTTTT.

In nucleotides, the CDR3 is TGTGCCAGCAGTTTCTTGGATACGCAGTATTTT. Residues: CASSFLDTQYF. The genes are TRBV28 and TRBJ2-3; no clear D. The V gene's germline CDR1 is MDHEN and CDR2 SYDVKM. There are 11 residues in the CDR3. The ends were cut back, 3 bases at V and 6 bases at J, with 4 bases in the middle.

This clonotype was seen ten or more times. This chain uses TRBV5-1 with TRBJ2-3; 7 positions agree with TRBD1. This CDR3 is 14 amino acids long. Germline CDR1 reads SGHRS; CDR2 reads YFSETQ. V gave up 7 bases and J gave up 0 bases; unmatched junction bases: 5. The CDR3: CASGTATSTDTQYF. CDR3 sequence (DNA): TGCGCCAGCGGGACAGCCACTAGCACAGATACGCAGTATTTT.

This clonotype has more than one count but fewer than ten. This sequence joins TRBV4-3 and TRBJ2-3; D may be TRBD1 or TRBD2 (7 bases each). Looked up from germline, CDR1 is LGHNA and CDR2 is YSLEER. The V end was cut by 4 bases, the J end by 4 bases, with 15 bases between. This CDR3 region has 15 residues. The CDR3 sequence is CASSPRGGSADTQYF. DNA for the CDR3: TGCGCCAGCAGCCCCAGGGGGGGCTCCGCAGATACGCAGTATTTT.